This record covers a single T cell receptor (beta chain). The CDR3 has 15 residues. Germline V CDR1 and CDR2: LNHDA, SQIVND (reference sequence). With 5 bases removed from V and 0 bases from J, the gap between germline ends came to 11 bases. The sample is drawn from a study of blood T cell repertoires in COVID-19. At the level of the study: Samples representing acute and convalescent COVID-19 were sourced from the United States, Italy and Spain. T cells, B-cell-depleted T cells, or PBMCs provided the cDNA or gDNA that served as material.

Repertoires were generated with immunoSEQ multiplex PCR, while TCRdb's copy carries only in-frame clones and drops some. The sample has about 290,000 clones, around nine tenths seen once. Participants were aged about 18 to 89 years from around 24 US areas. What the recovered Cohort 3 donors had was two negative PCRs, clearance, or symptom resolution. The sequencing sample was made of PBMCs or T cells enriched from blood (not recorded which). The receptor was derived from a woman in her 40s who had recovered from COVID-19. The chain carries TRBV19 and TRBJ1-5; unclear D gene. The CDR3, as DNA: TGTGCCAGTAGTTTTGCACGGTATAGCAATCAGCCCCAGCATTTT. Amino acid sequence: CASSFARYSNQPQHF.